The clone carrying this T cell receptor (beta chain) was observed a handful of times. The antigen remains unidentified. TCRdb analysed the reads with MiXCR anew, one entry per CDR3 protein. This table holds around 310,000 distinct CDR3 sequences, about a sixth found once. The data stem from a study of T cell repertoires in cytomegalovirus infection. Overall study: Public TCR beta signatures provided an indication of both CMV infection and a matching HLA type.

Study-wide findings and caveats: Predominance within the ex vivo response was attributable to HLA-C-restricted CMV-specific TCR beta clonotypes. Public TCR beta family frequency separated CMV-and-HLA carriers, including in an independent cohort.

This CDR3 region has 16 residues. From germline, CDR1 is MNHEY and CDR2 SVGAGI. The V and J ends lost 0 bases and 2 bases respectively, with 11 bases between them. This chain joins TRBV6-5 and TRBJ2-1, with a weak D call TRBD2 (6 bases). Sequenced material: PBMCs. The sequence came from a human donor in good health (CMV status not recorded). Some clones in this sample may be carry-over from other donors' samples. CDR3 coding DNA: TGTGCCAGCAGTTACTCCGGGGGAAGTCCCTACAATGAGCAGTTCTTC. This encodes CASSYSGGSPYNEQFF.